A single sample gave rise to the 26 T cell receptor beta chains below, sequenced in a study of cytomegalovirus exposure and HLA in healthy donors. Use of 60 Vbeta and 13 Jbeta primers characterized the PCR. Generated by immunoSEQ multiplex PCR, the TCRdb table keeps only in-frame clones and is missing some. The table has some 130,000 clones, roughly four fifths seen once. The specimen sequenced was PBMCs. The receptors were gathered from an older woman in good health and CMV-seronegative.

This clone was seen only a few times. The chain links TRBV2 to TRBJ2-6, with 7 bases that match TRBD1. V gave up 1 base and J gave up 6 bases; unmatched junction bases: 3. Germline CDR1 reads SNHLY; CDR2 reads FYNNEI. The CDR3 is 15 amino acids. In nucleotides, the CDR3 is TGTGCCAGCAGTGAAGGGCAGGGGGAGGCCAACGTCCTGACTTTC. Protein: CASSEGQGEANVLTF.

The table lists this clone with a count of one. This chain uses TRBV19 with TRBJ2-3, with 14 bases lining up with TRBD2. V lost 6 bases to trimming and J lost 5 bases; unmatched junction nucleotides: 1. Looked up from germline, CDR1 is LNHDA and CDR2 is SQIVND (reference sequence). The CDR3 totals 14 residues. CDR3 nucleotide sequence: TGTGCCAGTAGGGGGACTAGCGGGAGAGATACGCAGTATTTT. Residues: CASRGTSGRDTQYF. Using reference TRBV19 and TRBJ2-3 for the parts outside the CDR3, the full variable domain is DGGITQSPKYLFRKEGQNVTLSCEQNLNHDAMYWYRQDPGQGLRLIYYSQIVNDFQKGDIAEGYSVSREKKESFPLTVTSAQKNPTAFYLCASRGTSGRDTQYFGPGTRLTVL.

V and J are TRBV4-1 and TRBJ2-3; a weak D match, TRBD2 (5 bases). The CDR3 sequence is 14 residues long. The V end lost 0 bases, the J end lost 6 bases, and 10 bases lay between the germline ends. Germline V CDR1 and CDR2: MGHRA, YSYEKL. CDR3 residues: CASSQERVSDTQYF. The CDR3 DNA reads as TGCGCCAGCAGCCAAGAGAGGGTTTCGGATACGCAGTATTTT.

The CDR3 here is CASSSLGGSGNYEQYF. CDR3 DNA sequence: TGTGCCAGCAGCTCCCTAGGGGGTAGCGGGAACTACGAGCAGTACTTC. The chain links TRBV7-6 to TRBJ2-5, with TRBD2 matching 8 bases. The DNA end favors TRBJ2-7, so the J call may be wrong. The CDR3 runs to 16 residues. In germline, CDR1 is SGHVS, CDR2 FNYEAQ.

This clone turned up a few times. The chain carries TRBV5-1 and TRBJ2-2, with TRBD1 matching over 9 bases. V trimming: 2 bases; J trimming: 7 bases; junction bases outside the gene matches: 3. This CDR3 has 14 residues. The germline V gene encodes CDR1 SGHRS and CDR2 YFSETQ. CDR3 sequence reads: CASSFRQGDGELFF. The CDR3 bases are TGCGCCAGCAGCTTCAGACAGGGGGACGGGGAGCTGTTTTTT.

The V gene is TRBV19, the J gene TRBJ1-1; 8 positions agree with TRBD1. The CDR3 has 14 residues. V lost 8 bases and J lost 2; bases outside the gene matches: 7. Germline CDR1 is LNHDA and CDR2 is SQIVND (reference sequence). In nucleotides, the CDR3 is TGTGCCAGTGTTCGGACAGGGTTCAACACTGAAGCTTTCTTT. This sequence encodes CASVRTGFNTEAFF.

This clone was detected only a few times. The chain recombines TRBV7-2 with TRBJ1-2, with no clear D. The CDR3 is 11 amino acids. V lost 5 bases and J 8 bases, leaving 9 bases between the germline ends. The germline gives CDR1 SGHTA, CDR2 FQGNSA. The CDR3 nucleotides are TGTGCCAGCAGCGGAGGAGGGGGCTACACCTTC. This gives the protein CASSGGGGYTF. The entire variable domain, with the rest obtained from reference TRBV7-2 and TRBJ1-2, is as follows: GAGVSQSPSNKVTEKGKDVELRCDPISGHTALYWYRQSLGQGLEFLIYFQGNSAPDKSGLPSDRFSAERTGGSVSTLTIQRTQQEDSAVYLCASSGGGGYTFGSGTRLTVV.

The chain employs TRBV5-6 and TRBJ2-5; the D gene is possibly TRBD1 (5 bases). The tail of the sequence fits TRBJ2-7 better, so the J call may be wrong. The CDR3 spans 14 residues. CDR1 SGHDT and CDR2 YYEEEE come from the germline V gene. CDR3 in DNA: TGTGCCAGCAGCTTGGCACAGGTTCGCTACGAGCAGTACTTC. It codes for CASSLAQVRYEQYF.

The chain has TRBV7-3 and TRBJ2-2, with 13 bases matching TRBD2. The CDR3 is 18 residues long. The germline V gene encodes CDR1 SGHTA and CDR2 FQGTGA. The trim removed 5 bases at V and 0 bases at J, leaving 6 bases unmatched. CDR3 protein: CASSKRGTSGTNTGELFF. CDR3 nucleotides: TGTGCCAGCAGCAAACGTGGGACTAGCGGGACGAACACCGGGGAGCTGTTTTTT.

The J gene is TRBJ2-6, the V gene TRBV28, with D possibly being TRBD2 (5 bases). CDR1 and CDR2 from the germline V gene are MDHEN and SYDVKM. The CDR3 length is 17 residues. Trimming cost V 3 bases and J 3 bases, with 15 bases left between them. CDR3 bases: TGTGCCAGCAGTTTGTTCCGGGGAAGTGGTGGGGCCAACGTCCTGACTTTC. Translation: CASSLFRGSGGANVLTF.

In this sample, this clone turned up a few times. The chain combines TRBV6-5 with TRBJ2-6, with a weak D call TRBD2 (6 bases). The CDR3 has 15 residues. The germline gives CDR1 MNHEY, CDR2 SVGAGI. Trimming took off 8 bases at V and 2 bases at J, with 13 bases between the two ends. The CDR3 nucleotides are TGTGCCAGCCGGGGAGGAGGGCCTGGGGCCAACGTCCTGACTTTC. Residues: CASRGGGPGANVLTF.

The V gene is TRBV15, the J gene TRBJ2-5; D gene uncertain. Germline values: CDR1 LNHNV, CDR2 YYDKDF (reference sequence). This CDR3 has 16 amino acids. V gave up 3 bases and J gave up 0 bases, with 14 bases separating them. The CDR3 spells CATSSAQSLHQETQYF. The CDR3 DNA sequence: TGTGCCACCAGCAGCGCCCAGTCCCTCCACCAAGAGACCCAGTACTTC. The full variable domain, in which reference TRBV15 and TRBJ2-5 provide the parts outside the CDR3, is DAMVIQNPRYQVTQFGKPVTLSCSQTLNHNVMYWYQQKSSQAPKLLFHYYDKDFNNEADTPDNFQSRRPNTSFCFLDIRSPGLGDTAMYLCATSSAQSLHQETQYFGPGTRLLVL.

There are a few counts of this clone. The J gene is TRBJ1-1, the V gene TRBV2; D might be TRBD1 (5 bases). Per germline, CDR1 SNHLY and CDR2 FYNNEI. Trimming removed 3 bases from V and 0 bases from J, with 8 bases in between. The CDR3 loop spans 14 amino acids. The CDR3 region is CASSETDLNTEAFF. The CDR3 DNA sequence: TGTGCCAGCAGTGAGACAGATTTGAACACTGAAGCTTTCTTT.

CDR3 DNA sequence: TGCGCCAGCAGCTTGCAGACAGCTAATATGAACACTGAAGCTTTCTTT. The encoded protein is CASSLQTANMNTEAFF. This chain connects TRBV5-1 to TRBJ1-1, with a possible D match to TRBD1 (5 bases). Per the germline V gene, CDR1 is SGHRS and CDR2 is YFSETQ. Trimming stripped 1 base from V and 0 bases from J, with 13 bases between. The CDR3 sequence is 16 residues long.

V usage is TRBV15 and J usage is TRBJ1-2; 7 nucleotides match TRBD1. CDR3 length: 16 amino acids. Losses at the gene ends were 0 bases for V and 4 bases for J; bases not matched to a gene: 8. Germline assignment: CDR1 LNHNV and CDR2 YYDKDF (reference sequence). DNA of the CDR3: TGTGCCACCAGCAGAGACGAGGACAGGAGACGCTATGGCTACACCTTC. Protein: CATSRDEDRRRYGYTF.

This chain uses TRBV30 with TRBJ2-1, with 10 bases fitting TRBD2. The CDR3 loop spans 15 amino acids. Looked up from germline, CDR1 is GTSNPN and CDR2 is SVGIG (reference sequence). With 5 bases clipped from V and 6 bases from J, the junction kept 10 bases outside the gene matches. Written as DNA, the CDR3 is TGTGCCTGGTCGAGCGGGAGGGCTCTTAGCAATGAGCAGTTCTTC. This encodes CAWSSGRALSNEQFF.

V is TRBV5-1 and J is TRBJ2-5; D gene ambiguous. Germline assignment: CDR1 SGHRS and CDR2 YFSETQ. This CDR3 has 14 residues. Trimming shortened V by 6 bases and J by 2 bases, and 14 bases separated the two germline ends. The CDR3 region has the DNA TGCGCCAGCACCGCCGGGTCTAGTCAAGAGACCCAGTACTTC. It translates to CASTAGSSQETQYF.

The J gene is TRBJ1-6, the V gene TRBV18; D is possibly TRBD1 (6 bases). Trimming took 8 bases from V and 7 from J, leaving 12 bases between them. Germline CDR1 KGHSH, CDR2 LQKENI. The CDR3 is 13 amino acids. As DNA, the CDR3 is TGTGCCAGCCACTCGCAGGGGAATTCACCCCTCCACTTT. Its translation: CASHSQGNSPLHF. Combining the CDR3 with reference TRBV18 and TRBJ1-6 gives the whole variable domain NAGVMQNPRHLVRRRGQEARLRCSPMKGHSHVYWYRQLPEEGLKFMVYLQKENIIDESGMPKERFSAEFPKEGPSILRIQQVVRGDSAAYFCASHSQGNSPLHFGNGTRLTVT.

The chain recombines TRBV5-6 with TRBJ2-1; TRBD1 matches 7 bases. CDR1 is SGHDT, CDR2 YYEEEE, per germline. The CDR3 runs 13 residues. With V trimmed by 4 bases and J by 7 bases, 5 bases remained unmatched. The CDR3 DNA follows: TGTGCCAGCAGCCGGGACAGCTCAAATGAGCAGTTCTTC. It translates to CASSRDSSNEQFF.

This sequence joins TRBV29-1 and TRBJ2-1; TRBD2 might be the D (6 bases). The CDR3 contains 17 residues. V was cut by 4 bases and J by 0 bases, with 19 bases left in between. In germline, CDR1 is SQVTM, CDR2 ANQGSEA. The CDR3 is CSVGRGAGLNSYNEQFF. In DNA, the CDR3 is TGCAGCGTTGGAAGGGGTGCGGGATTGAACTCCTACAATGAGCAGTTCTTC.

The rearrangement joins TRBV9 to TRBJ1-1; 7 bases are a match to TRBD1. Trimming at V came to 3 bases and at J to 1 base, leaving 9 bases not matched to a gene. The CDR3 covers 16 residues. Germline CDR1 SGDLS, CDR2 YYNGEE. The CDR3 DNA sequence: TGTGCCAGCAGCGCTGGGACAGATACACCGAACACTGAAGCTTTCTTT. Its protein product is CASSAGTDTPNTEAFF.

The chain has TRBV11-2 and TRBJ2-7; tentatively, D is TRBD2 (5 bases). The germline V and J ends were trimmed by 0 bases and 7 bases, with 16 bases remaining between them. The CDR3 length is 15 residues. The germline CDR1 and CDR2 sequences are SGHAT and FQNNGV. CDR3 loop: CASSLDLASLAEQYF. As DNA, the CDR3 is TGTGCCAGCAGCTTAGATCTGGCTAGCTTGGCGGAGCAGTACTTC. Filled out from reference TRBV11-2 and TRBJ2-7, the complete variable domain reads EAGVAQSPRYKIIEKRQSVAFWCNPISGHATLYWYQQILGQGPKLLIQFQNNGVVDDSQLPKDRFSAERLKGVDSTLKIQPAKLEDSAVYLCASSLDLASLAEQYFGPGTRLTVT.

With regard to this clone: Additional DNA sequences in this sample encode the identical CDR3. The chain recombines TRBV18 with TRBJ1-2; D unresolved. CDR1 KGHSH and CDR2 LQKENI come from the germline V gene. The CDR3 has 13 amino acids. Trimming took 3 bases from V and 6 from J, leaving 11 bases between them. The DNA for the CDR3 is TGTGCCAGCTCACCCCCAACTAGGGATGGCTACACCTTC. Residues: CASSPPTRDGYTF.

The chain recombines TRBV11-2 with TRBJ1-2; D not certain. The CDR3 is made up of 17 amino acids. Germline V gives CDR1 SGHAT, CDR2 FQNNGV. V shed 2 bases and J shed 6 bases, with 22 bases lying between them. CDR3 in DNA: TGTGCCAGCAGCTTAACGCAGATTCTCCGTATTACCGATGGCTACACCTTC. It is translated as CASSLTQILRITDGYTF.

With regard to this clone: Other DNA sequences of this sample code for an identical CDR3. The V call is TRBV10-3, the J call TRBJ1-6, with D maybe TRBD1 (6 bases). Trimming removed 2 bases at V and 6 bases at J, with 11 bases between. The germline gives CDR1 ENHRY, CDR2 SYGVKD. The CDR3 contains 15 residues. This CDR3 is CAISEGDTLNSPLHF. DNA of the CDR3: TGTGCCATCAGTGAGGGGGACACTCTTAATTCACCCCTCCACTTT.

The chain links TRBV27 to TRBJ1-1, with a weak D call TRBD1 (5 bases). The CDR3 has 16 amino acids. Germline lookup yields CDR1 MNHEY and CDR2 SMNVEV (reference sequence). Trimming removed 4 bases at V and 1 base at J, with 16 bases between. The CDR3 region has the DNA TGTGCCAGCAGTTACGCCCCCCAGGGTAGGAACACTGAAGCTTTCTTT. Translated: CASSYAPQGRNTEAFF.